The TCR beta chain described here comes from a study of blood T cell repertoires in COVID-19. Study-level background: The United States, Italy and Spain supplied acute and convalescent COVID-19 samples. From T cells, B-cell-depleted T cells, or PBMCs came the material, which was cDNA or gDNA.

Study processing details: The assay estimated nucleated cells by amplifying reference gene primers. Only in-frame clones appear in the TCRdb table, and some are missing; sequencing was by immunoSEQ multiplex PCR. V, J and clone size are taken as reported in that table, and D and trimming were inferred from the DNA itself. Found here are 220,000 or so clones, approximately 81% of them singletons; the top ten hold roughly 2.6%. Germline loops: CDR1 MNHEY, CDR2 SVGAGI. V shed 2 bases and J shed 8 bases, with 10 bases lying between them. The CDR3 totals 14 residues. Source material: peripheral blood. The chain uses TRBV6-5 and TRBJ1-6; TRBD1 might be the D (5 bases). This TCR derives from a man aged 50-60 years who had recovered from COVID-19. CDR3 sequence: CASSYRGGDSPLHF. The CDR3 coding sequence is TGTGCCAGCAGTTACCGGGGGGGGGATTCACCCCTCCACTTT.